A single sample is the source of the 15 T cell receptor beta chains below, sequenced in a study of cytomegalovirus exposure and HLA in healthy donors. In the PCR, 60 Vbeta and 13 Jbeta primers were used. Repertoires were generated with immunoSEQ multiplex PCR, while TCRdb's copy carries only in-frame clones and drops some. The table has about 75,000 clones, approximately 80% seen once. The sample was PBMCs. These receptors were obtained from a man between 65 and 85 years old in good health and CMV-seropositive.

The chain links TRBV7-2 to TRBJ2-2, with TRBD1 as a possible D gene (5 bases). V was pared by 2 bases and J by 1 base, with 8 bases between. Germline V gene data show CDR1 as SGHTA and CDR2 as FQGNSA. This CDR3 is 15 amino acids long. The CDR3 region is CASSLRGGNTGELFF. As DNA, the CDR3 is TGTGCCAGCAGCTTAAGGGGCGGGAACACCGGGGAGCTGTTTTTT.

The chain links TRBV10-1 to TRBJ2-5, with D perhaps matching TRBD2 (6 bases). V was pared by 0 bases and J by 3 bases, with 14 bases between. The germline V gene encodes CDR1 WNHNN and CDR2 SYGVQD (reference sequence). This CDR3 is 16 amino acids long. Here the CDR3 DNA reads TGCGCCAGCAGTGAGTCCCCTAGCGCCGGAAAAGAGACCCAGTACTTC. This sequence encodes CASSESPSAGKETQYF.

The chain combines TRBV28 with TRBJ2-7, with D possibly being TRBD2 (6 bases). CDR3 size: 13 residues. Germline V gene data show CDR1 as MDHEN and CDR2 as SYDVKM. V lost 6 bases, J lost 6 bases, and 15 bases lay in between. In DNA form, the CDR3 reads TGTGCCAGCAGCCCAGGACTATCGGGCGAGCAGTACTTC. It is translated as CASSPGLSGEQYF.

This rearrangement joins TRBV29-1 to TRBJ1-2; maybe TRBD1 (6 bases). Germline V CDR1 and CDR2: SQVTM, ANQGSEA. Trimming took 4 bases from V and 4 from J, leaving 19 bases between them. The CDR3 is made up of 15 amino acids. This CDR3 reads CSVGQDRGNSYGYTF. For the CDR3, the DNA is TGCAGCGTTGGACAGGACAGAGGTAATAGCTATGGCTACACCTTC.

The chain employs TRBV4-1 and TRBJ2-1, with 11 bases aligning to TRBD2. The germline V gene encodes CDR1 MGHRA and CDR2 YSYEKL. The CDR3 runs to 15 residues. Trimming at V came to 6 bases and at J to 6 bases, leaving 7 bases not matched to a gene. The CDR3 coding sequence is TGCGCCAGCAGACCTATACTAGCGGGAGCCAATGAGCAGTTCTTC. It yields the protein CASRPILAGANEQFF.

The chain has TRBV29-1 and TRBJ2-3; TRBD1 matches at 7 bases. The CDR3 extends over 12 amino acids. The ends lost 6 bases at V and 1 base at J; junction bases unmatched: 1. In germline, CDR1 is SQVTM, CDR2 ANQGSEA. The CDR3 coding sequence is TGCAGCGTCGGACAGGGCACAGATACGCAGTATTTT. This sequence encodes CSVGQGTDTQYF.

In its sample, this clone was seen a few times. The chain uses TRBV7-2 and TRBJ1-1; D is perhaps TRBD1 (5 bases). This CDR3 region has 12 residues. The V and J ends lost 5 bases and 4 bases respectively, with 8 bases between them. CDR1 SGHTA and CDR2 FQGNSA come from the germline V gene. Written as DNA, the CDR3 is TGTGCCAGCAGCCCCGGGGGCACTGAAGCTTTCTTT. Translating gives CASSPGGTEAFF.

The chain uses TRBV6-6 and TRBJ2-7, with 8 bases identical to TRBD2. Trimming took 1 base from V and 0 from J; bases not matched to a gene: 5. Germline-derived CDR1 and CDR2 are MNHNY and SVGAGI (reference sequence). The CDR3 covers 16 residues. CDR3 coding DNA: TGTGCCAGCAGTTACTTGAGTAGCGGGGACTCCTACGAGCAGTACTTC. Protein product: CASSYLSSGDSYEQYF.

This chain joins TRBV21-1 and TRBJ2-2; TRBD2 was called by the table and not checked on the DNA. TRBV21-1 is flagged as a pseudogene. This CDR3 comprises 15 residues. In DNA form, the CDR3 reads TGTGCCAGCAGCAATGGACTCACGAACACCGGGGAGCTGTTTTTT. Protein product: CASSNGLTNTGELFF.

The chain is built from TRBV10-3 and TRBJ2-1; TRBD2 aligns across 8 bases. V shed 7 bases and J 5 bases; nucleotides not matched to a gene: 13. This CDR3 region has 16 residues. CDR1 is ENHRY, CDR2 SYGVKD, per germline. The CDR3 DNA sequence: TGTGCCATCATGCGGACGGGGGGGTCGTCCCACAATGAGCAGTTCTTC. Translated, it gives CAIMRTGGSSHNEQFF.

This chain links TRBV5-1 with TRBJ2-3, with D unresolved. Germline loops: CDR1 SGHRS, CDR2 YFSETQ. The CDR3 sequence is 12 residues long. V lost 0 bases, J lost 4 bases, and 3 bases lay in between. The CDR3 loop is CASSLGADTQYF. CDR3 nucleotides: TGCGCCAGCAGCTTGGGAGCAGATACGCAGTATTTT.

The chain joins TRBV2 to TRBJ2-5; the match to TRBD2 covers 8 bases. This CDR3 contains 15 residues. Germline lookup yields CDR1 SNHLY and CDR2 FYNNEI. J gave up 2 bases and V 3 bases, and 5 bases lay outside the gene matches. CDR3 in amino acids: CASSDGASGQETQYF. The CDR3, as DNA: TGTGCCAGCAGTGATGGGGCTAGCGGGCAAGAGACCCAGTACTTC.

The CDR3 DNA is TGTGCCAGCTCACCCACAGGGGTACAGGAAAAACTGTTTTTT. Residues: CASSPTGVQEKLFF. The chain joins TRBV18 to TRBJ1-4; 7 positions match TRBD1. The CDR3 is made up of 14 amino acids. The germline V gene encodes CDR1 KGHSH and CDR2 LQKENI. V shed 3 bases and J 8 bases; nucleotides not matched to a gene: 6.

V gene TRBV11-2 combines with J gene TRBJ1-1, with D uncertain. The CDR3 totals 15 residues. The V gene's germline CDR1 is SGHAT and CDR2 FQNNGV. Trimming pared 4 bases from V and 1 base from J, leaving 13 bases between. CDR3 bases: TGTGCCAGCAGCTCTCCGGACGGGAGGAACACTGAAGCTTTCTTT. Translating gives CASSSPDGRNTEAFF.

The V call is TRBV5-1, the J call TRBJ2-7, with TRBD1 identical over 9 bases. The CDR3 loop spans 16 amino acids. Germline-derived CDR1 and CDR2 are SGHRS and YFSETQ. V was pared by 4 bases and J by 6 bases, with 14 bases of the junction left unmatched. CDR3 loop: CASSPSPGQGLSEQYF. In DNA, the CDR3 is TGCGCCAGCAGCCCCTCCCCGGGACAGGGTTTGAGCGAGCAGTACTTC.